The 28 T cell receptor beta chains presented below share a single source sample, sequenced in a study of T cells in Graves' hyperthyroidism and ophthalmopathy (dated by TCRdb to 2018 to 2020). Library generation was performed with multiplex PCR. The sample was run on an Illumina HiSeq 2000. Amplification of TCR beta CDR3 regions was carried out from RNA transcripts. A first-round RT-PCR of the TCR CDR3 used the HTBI primer set with the Qiagen OneStep RT-PCR kit. TCRdb reran the public reads through fastp at Q25 and MiXCR, keeping productive beta chains. Every entry covers one CDR3 protein and lists the most common genes and DNA from its rows. The sample table lists 460,000 or so distinct CDR3 sequences, around 14% of them with a count of one. The ten most abundant clones make up around a sixth of the sample. The sample taken for sequencing was blood. Receptors originate from a woman between 18 and 30 years old with Graves' hyperthyroidism.

There are many counts of this clonotype. One junction end does not reproduce the germline sequence, and a read error may be involved. V usage is TRBV12-3 or TRBV12-4 and J usage is TRBJ2-2; the D gene is possibly TRBD2 (5 bases). The CDR3 spans 14 residues. This CDR3 reads CASSLVAKTGELFF. The CDR3 bases are TGTGCCAGCAGTTTGGTAGCGAAGACCGGGGAGCTGTTTTTT.

This clonotype was counted between two and nine times. The rearrangement uses TRBV19 and TRBJ2-1; 8 bases map to TRBD1. Germline V gene data show CDR1 as LNHDA and CDR2 as SQIVND (reference sequence). J gave up 9 bases and V 5 bases, and 9 bases lay outside the gene matches. The CDR3 has 14 residues. The CDR3 here is CASSSTGGFGEQFF. The CDR3 DNA is TGTGCCAGTAGTTCCACAGGGGGGTTTGGTGAGCAGTTCTTC. Full variable domain (outside the CDR3, taken from reference TRBV19 and TRBJ2-1): DGGITQSPKYLFRKEGQNVTLSCEQNLNHDAMYWYRQDPGQGLRLIYYSQIVNDFQKGDIAEGYSVSREKKESFPLTVTSAQKNPTAFYLCASSSTGGFGEQFFGPGTRLTVL.

This clonotype was detected many times. The chain employs TRBV5-1 and TRBJ2-1; weak D call: TRBD2 (7 bases). This CDR3 is built from 14 residues. Germline loops: CDR1 SGHRS, CDR2 YFSETQ. The V gene lost 3 bases and the J gene lost 7 bases, with 14 bases spanning the gap. The chain's CDR3 is CASSWGGAPNEQFF. Here the CDR3 DNA reads TGCGCCAGCAGCTGGGGGGGGGCTCCGAATGAGCAGTTCTTC.

There are many counts of this clonotype. This chain uses TRBV2 with TRBJ2-7; a possible D gene is TRBD1 (5 bases). Trimming pared 5 bases from V and 7 bases from J, leaving 12 bases between. CDR1 and CDR2 (germline): SNHLY, FYNNEI. The CDR3 spans 12 residues. Here the CDR3 DNA reads TGTGCCAGCAGTTGGGGCAATGGGGAGCAGTACGTC. Amino acid sequence: CASSWGNGEQYV.

This clonotype came up many times. J is TRBJ2-7 and V is TRBV6-1; 7 nucleotides line up with TRBD1. Germline V gives CDR1 MNHNS, CDR2 SASEGT. Trimming took 7 bases from V and 2 from J; bases not matched to a gene: 8. The CDR3 is made up of 14 amino acids. CDR3 amino acids: CASTPRQGTYEQYV. CDR3 nucleotides: TGTGCCAGCACCCCCCGACAGGGTACCTACGAGCAGTACGTC.

The V and J genes are TRBV30 and TRBJ2-7, with D possibly being TRBD2 (6 bases). Germline assignment: CDR1 GTSNPN and CDR2 SVGIG (reference sequence). V lost 3 bases, J lost 9 bases, and 12 bases lay in between. The CDR3 loop spans 11 amino acids. In nucleotides, the CDR3 is TGTGCCTGGAGAGAAAACGGGAGGCAGTACGTC. Translation gives CAWRENGRQYV.

The chain carries TRBV2 and TRBJ1-1; D is uncertain. The CDR3 totals 13 residues. CDR1 SNHLY and CDR2 FYNNEI come from the germline V gene. The V and J ends lost 3 bases and 10 bases respectively, with 15 bases between them. In nucleotides, the CDR3 is TGTGCCAGCAGTGATAAGGCTGAGGGTGGAGCTTTCTTT. Amino acid sequence: CASSDKAEGGAFF.

The chain links TRBV12-3 or TRBV12-4 to TRBJ2-1, with 13 bases identical to TRBD2. CDR3 length: 15 residues. V shed 6 bases and J 9 bases; nucleotides not matched to a gene: 8. The CDR3 DNA follows: TGTGCCAGCAGGCCGACTAGCGGGAGGCGTGGTGAGCAGTTCTTC. This codes for CASRPTSGRRGEQFF.

The table lists this clonotype with many counts. V usage is TRBV3-1 and J usage is TRBJ2-1; D is undetermined. The CDR3 sequence is 13 residues long. Trimming took off 0 bases at V and 5 bases at J, with 5 bases between the two ends. Looked up from germline, CDR1 is LGHDT and CDR2 is YNNKEL (reference sequence). The CDR3 nucleotides read TGTGCCAGCAGCCAAGATCGCAACAATGAGCAGTTCTTC. Amino acid sequence: CASSQDRNNEQFF.

The chain uses TRBV7-3 and TRBJ2-2; D tentatively fits TRBD1 or TRBD2 (6 bases each). The CDR3 sequence is 16 residues long. Germline assignment: CDR1 SGHTA and CDR2 FQGTGA. V was clipped by 2 bases and J by 2 bases, with 12 bases between them. This CDR3 reads CASSLLGGINTGELFF. CDR3 DNA: TGTGCCAGCAGCTTATTAGGGGGGATTAACACCGGGGAGCTGTTTTTT.

This clonotype came up a few times. The V gene is TRBV6-2 or TRBV6-3, the J gene TRBJ2-3; weak D call: TRBD2 (6 bases). The V end lost 7 bases, the J end lost 6 bases, and 20 bases lay between the germline ends. Per germline, CDR1 MNHEY and CDR2 SVGEGT. The CDR3 contains 15 residues. In DNA, the CDR3 is TGTGCCAGCACCCGGGGAAATAGCGGCCCGGATACGCAGTATTTT. It translates to CASTRGNSGPDTQYF.

Concerning this clonotype: Just one base apart from a much larger clone, this may be a read error. The V and J genes are TRBV7-6 and TRBJ1-1, with a tentative D call TRBD1 (5 bases). Germline V gene data show CDR1 as SGHVS and CDR2 as FNYEAQ. CDR3 length: 16 amino acids. The DNA of the CDR3 is TGTGCCAACAGCTGGAACGTGGGGCCGGTGAACACTGAAGCTTTCTTT. Amino acid sequence: CANSWNVGPVNTEAFF.

This clonotype was detected a few times. The CDR3 sequence is CASSSRVLGFTNYGYTF. In nucleotides, the CDR3 is TGTGCCAGCAGCTCGAGGGTGCTGGGTTTTACTAACTATGGCTACACCTTC. The chain recombines TRBV5-6 with TRBJ1-2; D is uncertain. Germline V gives CDR1 SGHDT, CDR2 YYEEEE. Trimming removed 3 bases at V and 0 bases at J, with 18 bases between. CDR3 length: 17 amino acids.

The V call is TRBV6-1, the J call TRBJ1-3; tentatively, D is TRBD1 (6 bases). Trimming cost V 7 bases and J 5 bases, with 21 bases left between them. The CDR3 is made up of 16 amino acids. Germline CDR1 and CDR2: MNHNS and SASEGT. CDR3 coding DNA: TGTGCCAGCAACCGGGGGACACCGGGGACACGAAACACCATATATTTT. It specifies CASNRGTPGTRNTIYF.

The CDR3 DNA reads TGTGCCATCAGAGGGGTTTCTGGAAACACCATATATTTT. Amino acid sequence: CAIRGVSGNTIYF. The chain joins TRBV10-3 to TRBJ1-3; possibly TRBD1 for D (5 bases). Trimming took 6 bases from V and 1 from J, leaving 7 bases between them. Germline V gives CDR1 ENHRY, CDR2 SYGVKD. CDR3 size: 13 residues.

J is TRBJ2-7 and V is TRBV9, with a tentative D call TRBD2 (5 bases). This CDR3 is built from 16 residues. Trimming pared 2 bases from V and 0 bases from J, leaving 15 bases between. Germline assignment: CDR1 SGDLS and CDR2 YYNGEE. The CDR3 here is CASSVRDYPSSYEQYV. Here the CDR3 DNA reads TGTGCCAGCAGCGTCCGTGACTACCCCAGCTCCTACGAGCAGTACGTC.

The rearrangement joins TRBV19 to TRBJ1-6, with D possibly being TRBD1 (5 bases). This CDR3 region has 15 residues. Germline-derived CDR1 and CDR2 are LNHDA and SQIVND (reference sequence). V gave up 10 bases and J gave up 0 bases, with 13 bases separating them. The CDR3: CATQEGSSYNSPLHF. The CDR3 region has the DNA TGTGCCACCCAGGAGGGGAGCTCCTATAATTCACCCCTCCACTTT.

This CDR3 reads CASSLLTSGSKEQFF. CDR3 coding DNA: TGTGCCAGCAGTTTACTGACTAGCGGGAGTAAAGAGCAGTTCTTC. J is TRBJ2-1 and V is TRBV27; 12 bases fit TRBD2. The CDR3 runs to 15 residues. Per germline, CDR1 MNHEY and CDR2 SMNVEV (reference sequence). V lost 2 bases to trimming and J lost 10 bases; unmatched junction nucleotides: 6.

The chain combines TRBV4-1 with TRBJ2-2; maybe TRBD2 (7 bases). The V and J ends lost 6 bases and 1 base respectively, with 15 bases between them. The CDR3 sequence is 16 residues long. Germline assignment: CDR1 MGHRA and CDR2 YSYEKL. The CDR3 DNA is TGCGCCAGCAGTGGGGGAGGGGGTTGGAACACCGGGGAGCTGTTTTTT. Encoded protein: CASSGGGGWNTGELFF.

The chain recombines TRBV25-1 with TRBJ2-4; 8 nucleotides line up with TRBD1. This CDR3 region has 18 residues. J gave up 0 bases and V 4 bases, and 11 bases lay outside the gene matches. Germline CDR1 is MGHDK and CDR2 is SYGVNS. The CDR3 is CASSAKGQAPLAKNIQYF. The CDR3 region has the DNA TGTGCCAGCAGTGCAAAGGGACAGGCCCCTCTAGCCAAAAACATTCAGTACTTC.

This clonotype came up many times. The V and J genes are TRBV12-3 or TRBV12-4 and TRBJ1-2, with 9 bases matching TRBD1. The CDR3 is made up of 18 amino acids. The V segment lost 7 bases and the J segment 5 bases; nucleotides outside the gene matches: 20. The CDR3 DNA reads TGTGCCAGCACTCATTCGGGGGACAGGGTTTACAAGCCATATGGCTACACCTTC. It specifies CASTHSGDRVYKPYGYTF.

This clonotype was found many times. The genes are TRBV2 and TRBJ2-2; 9 bases line up with TRBD2. Losses at the gene ends were 5 bases for V and 1 base for J; bases not matched to a gene: 5. The germline V gene has CDR1 SNHLY and CDR2 FYNNEI. This CDR3 has 16 residues. The CDR3 sequence is CASSLAGSRNTGELFF. CDR3 DNA sequence: TGTGCCAGCAGTCTAGCGGGGAGTAGGAACACCGGGGAGCTGTTTTTT.

This clonotype was recorded many times. The rearrangement joins TRBV5-1 to TRBJ2-3; weak D call: TRBD2 (6 bases). The ends were cut back, 6 bases at V and 0 bases at J, with 14 bases in the middle. Germline CDR1 is SGHRS and CDR2 is YFSETQ. The CDR3 is made up of 15 amino acids. CDR3 nucleotide sequence: TGCGCCAGCACGTATAGCGGCTCTAGCACAGATACGCAGTATTTT. Translating gives CASTYSGSSTDTQYF.

On this clonotype: A much larger clone sits a single nucleotide away, making a read error possible. CDR3 coding DNA: TGTGCCAGTGGTATTAACAGAGACCAAGAGACCCAGTACTTC. Translation gives CASGINRDQETQYF. The chain links TRBV19 to TRBJ2-5; D not resolved. The CDR3 sequence is 14 residues long. Germline-derived CDR1 and CDR2 are LNHDA and SQIVND (reference sequence).

This clonotype was seen only a few times. The chain uses TRBV19 and TRBJ2-3, with TRBD1 matching 7 bases. Germline V gene lookup returns CDR1 LNHDA and CDR2 SQIVND (reference sequence). After removal of 10 bases from V and 2 bases from J, the junction contained 6 bases not matched to a gene. This CDR3 has 13 residues. The CDR3 sequence is CATSDRTTDTQYF. CDR3 nucleotide sequence: TGTGCCACCTCGGACAGGACCACAGATACGCAGTATTTT. Full variable domain (rest looked up from reference TRBV19 and TRBJ2-3): DGGITQSPKYLFRKEGQNVTLSCEQNLNHDAMYWYRQDPGQGLRLIYYSQIVNDFQKGDIAEGYSVSREKKESFPLTVTSAQKNPTAFYLCATSDRTTDTQYFGPGTRLTVL.

At least ten counts were recorded for this clonotype. This sequence joins TRBV4-2 and TRBJ2-5; TRBD2 agrees at 7 bases. The ends lost 1 base at V and 4 bases at J; junction bases unmatched: 6. CDR1 and CDR2 from the germline V gene are LGHNA and YNFKEQ. The CDR3 has 15 amino acids. CDR3 coding DNA: TGTGCCAGCAGCCAAGGGGGGGGTATCGGAGAGACCCAGTACTTC. Its protein product is CASSQGGGIGETQYF.

This clonotype was seen at least ten times. The chain combines TRBV18 with TRBJ2-7; 11 bases match TRBD1. V was pared by 0 bases and J by 6 bases, with 4 bases of the junction left unmatched. CDR1 KGHSH and CDR2 LQKENI come from the germline V gene. CDR3 length equals 15 residues. The DNA of the CDR3 is TGTGCCAGCTCACCACCGTTTGGGACAGGGGGCGAGCAGTACTTC. This codes for CASSPPFGTGGEQYF.

The chain combines TRBV6-1 with TRBJ1-1; possibly TRBD1 for D (6 bases). CDR1 and CDR2 (germline): MNHNS, SASEGT. The CDR3 totals 13 residues. V was clipped by 6 bases and J by 7 bases, with 15 bases between them. CDR3 coding DNA: TGTGCCAGCAGACTCGGACAGATTGGTGAAGCTTTCTTT. It translates to CASRLGQIGEAFF.